This T cell receptor beta chain was obtained from a study of cytomegalovirus exposure and HLA in healthy donors. General study findings and limits: In an earlier analysis, most TCR beta V segments were productive about 90% or about 30% of the time.

PCR employed 60 Vbeta and 13 Jbeta primers. TCRdb's copy holds only in-frame clones and misses some; the assay was immunoSEQ multiplex PCR. This table has around 120,000 clones, about 80% appearing once. Germline CDR1 MRHNA, CDR2 SNTAGT. V was shortened by 4 bases and J by 4 bases, with 14 bases between the two germline ends. The CDR3 consists of 15 residues. This clone was detected only a few times. Its antigen remains unidentified. The sequenced sample consisted of PBMCs. The chain carries TRBV6-4 and TRBJ1-5; D not resolved. The receptor was derived from a man aged 18 to 30 in good health and CMV-seronegative. CDR3 in amino acids: CASSAHPDGNQPQHF. The CDR3 DNA reads TGTGCCAGCAGTGCTCACCCAGACGGGAATCAGCCCCAGCATTTT.